A selection of T cell receptor beta chains follows, all from one sample in a study of blood T cell repertoires in COVID-19. Produced via immunoSEQ multiplex PCR; TCRdb's table is partial and in-frame only. This table holds 310,000 or so clones, roughly 90% found once. Specimen: PBMCs or T cells enriched from blood (not recorded which). Receptors were obtained from a woman aged 18 to 35 who had recovered from COVID-19. Both conserved end residues are part of each CDR3. D genes are given only for firm matches. A clone size is listed for some rows: how often the clone was seen (once, few, many), or a class if it is expanded.

j_call d_call clone_size v_call cdr3_aa cdr3_nt
TRBJ1-2 . . TRBV7-3 CASSLTGGPYGYTF TGTGCCAGCAGCTTAACGGGTGGGCCATATGGCTACACCTTC
TRBJ1-2 . . TRBV21-1 CANYDRGRMIYGYTF TGTGCCAACTACGACAGGGGGCGGATGATCTATGGCTACACCTTC
TRBJ2-7 TRBD1 . TRBV5-1 CASSGPQGAQYEQYF TGCGCCAGCAGCGGACCCCAGGGGGCGCAGTACGAGCAGTACTTC
TRBJ1-3 . . TRBV7-2 CASSYFGNTIYF TGTGCCAGCAGCTACTTCGGAAACACCATATATTTT
TRBJ2-3 . . TRBV3-1/TRBV3-2 CASSQAVTVTDTQYF TGTGCCAGCAGCCAAGCTGTGACTGTCACAGATACGCAGTATTTT
TRBJ2-3 TRBD2 . TRBV18 CASSPPSSGGRTDTQYF TGTGCCAGCTCACCACCTTCTAGCGGGGGCCGCACAGATACGCAGTATTTT
TRBJ2-7 . . TRBV6-5 CASRNRVAYEQYF TGTGCCAGCAGGAACAGGGTGGCCTACGAGCAGTACTTC
TRBJ2-5 TRBD1 . TRBV10-3 CAISEPRTGRQETQYF TGTGCCATCAGTGAGCCGAGGACAGGAAGGCAAGAGACCCAGTACTTC
TRBJ1-1 . . TRBV10-3 CAISAQDEAFF TGTGCCATCAGTGCTCAGGATGAAGCTTTCTTT
TRBJ2-2 . . TRBV5-6 CATAVGFNTGELFF TGTGCTACAGCGGTGGGGTTCAACACCGGGGAGCTGTTTTTT
TRBJ1-1 TRBD1 . TRBV2 CASSVDRVFMNTEAFF TGTGCCAGCAGTGTGGACAGGGTGTTCATGAACACTGAAGCTTTCTTT
TRBJ2-1 . . TRBV5-4 CASSLGGVYNEQFF TGTGCCAGCAGCTTAGGGGGGGTATACAATGAGCAGTTCTTC
TRBJ2-3 . . TRBV7-2 CASSSGARGSTDTQYF TGTGCCAGCAGCTCGGGAGCTCGTGGGAGCACAGATACGCAGTATTTT
TRBJ1-1 TRBD1 . TRBV11-1 CASRPGGEDTEAFF TGTGCCAGCAGACCAGGGGGCGAGGACACTGAAGCTTTCTTT
TRBJ1-1 . . TRBV5-5 CASSPSHDQGTEAFF TGTGCCAGCAGCCCCTCCCATGACCAGGGAACTGAAGCTTTCTTT
TRBJ1-4 TRBD1 . TRBV19 CASSAHGTENNEKLFF TGTGCCAGTAGTGCCCATGGGACAGAAAATAATGAAAAACTGTTTTTT
TRBJ2-1 . . TRBV9 CASSVAGSNEQFF TGTGCCAGCAGCGTAGCGGGAAGCAATGAGCAGTTCTTC
TRBJ1-2 . once TRBV12-5 CASGFQVLDRYTF TGTGCTAGTGGTTTCCAGGTGCTTGACCGCTACACCTTC
TRBJ1-1 . few TRBV11-3 CASSLGHAGTEAFF TGTGCCAGCAGCTTAGGACATGCTGGGACTGAAGCTTTCTTT
TRBJ2-1 . medium-sized TRBV21-1 CASSNSRRGGPYNEQFF TGTGCCAGCAGCAACTCTCGGCGGGGAGGGCCTTACAATGAGCAGTTCTTC
TRBJ2-6 . few TRBV7-8 CASRAGKGANVLTF TGTGCCAGCAGGGCAGGGAAAGGGGCCAACGTCCTGACTTTC
TRBJ1-6 . . TRBV6-5 CASTPGGGSHSPLHF TGTGCCAGCACTCCTGGTGGGGGCAGTCATTCACCCCTCCACTTT
TRBJ1-5 TRBD1 . TRBV7-9 CASSLQSGTGGFQPQHF TGTGCCAGCAGCTTACAGTCCGGGACAGGGGGCTTTCAGCCCCAGCATTTT
TRBJ2-7 . few TRBV27 CASSLSVTPDEQYF TGTGCCAGCAGTTTGTCAGTAACCCCTGACGAGCAGTACTTC
TRBJ2-3 TRBD1 . TRBV28 CASSPGQGTDTQYF TGTGCCAGCAGTCCGGGACAGGGGACAGATACGCAGTATTTT
TRBJ2-5 TRBD1 once TRBV27 CASSFRGETQYF TGTGCCAGCAGTTTCAGGGGGGAGACCCAGTACTTC
TRBJ2-1 TRBD2 few TRBV3-1/TRBV3-2 CASSRLAGGSHNEQFF TGTGCCAGCAGCCGACTAGCGGGGGGATCCCACAATGAGCAGTTCTTC
TRBJ1-5 . . TRBV6-5 CASSRGSANQPQHF TGTGCCAGCAGCCGGGGGAGCGCCAATCAGCCCCAGCATTTT
TRBJ2-2 TRBD2 . TRBV3-1/TRBV3-2 CASSPPGGGSNTGELFF TGTGCCAGCAGCCCCCCGGGCGGGGGGTCGAACACCGGGGAGCTGTTTTTT
TRBJ2-5 TRBD2 . TRBV5-1 CASSLELAGKKETQYF TGCGCCAGCAGCTTGGAACTAGCGGGGAAGAAAGAGACCCAGTACTTC
TRBJ1-5 . . TRBV14 CASSQAYSNQPQHF TGTGCCAGCAGCCAGGCTTATAGCAATCAGCCCCAGCATTTT
TRBJ1-6 . . TRBV5-5 CASSGGSSYNSPLHF TGTGCCAGCAGCGGAGGGAGCTCCTATAATTCACCCCTCCACTTT
TRBJ2-3 TRBD2 . TRBV9 CASSVHGGAADTQYF TGTGCCAGCAGCGTCCACGGGGGGGCGGCAGATACGCAGTATTTT
TRBJ1-2 TRBD1 once TRBV9 CASSNTGDSIYGYTF TGTGCCAGCAGCAACACAGGGGACAGCATCTATGGCTACACCTTC
TRBJ1-2 . . TRBV27 CASSPKGTRPFYGYTF TGTGCCAGCAGTCCCAAAGGGACAAGGCCTTTCTATGGCTACACCTTC
TRBJ1-6 . . TRBV4-3 CASSQDIRPQGSPLHF TGCGCCAGCAGCCAAGATATTCGGCCCCAGGGTTCACCCCTCCACTTT
TRBJ2-7 . . TRBV5-4 CASSTGGGMTYEQYF TGTGCCAGCAGCACGGGGGGCGGGATGACCTACGAGCAGTACTTC
TRBJ1-2 . . TRBV7-6 CASSPTASSNYGYTF TGTGCCAGCAGCCCGACAGCCTCATCTAACTATGGCTACACCTTC
TRBJ2-2 . . TRBV7-3 CASSVTGTTNTGELFF TGTGCCAGCAGCGTAACCGGGACAACGAACACCGGGGAGCTGTTTTTT
TRBJ2-1 . . TRBV7-2 CASSHRLDTTDNEQFF TGTGCCAGCAGTCATAGGCTGGACACAACTGACAATGAGCAGTTCTTC
TRBJ1-6 TRBD1 . TRBV5-6 CASSHRTGQGSPLHF TGTGCCAGCAGCCATAGGACAGGGCAGGGTTCACCCCTCCACTTT
TRBJ2-7 TRBD1 . TRBV6-6 CASSRRQGSYEQYF TGTGCCAGCAGTCGTAGACAGGGCTCCTACGAGCAGTACTTC
TRBJ2-2 . . TRBV9 CASTQGGAPGTGELFF TGTGCCAGCACCCAAGGTGGGGCACCTGGCACCGGGGAGCTGTTTTTT